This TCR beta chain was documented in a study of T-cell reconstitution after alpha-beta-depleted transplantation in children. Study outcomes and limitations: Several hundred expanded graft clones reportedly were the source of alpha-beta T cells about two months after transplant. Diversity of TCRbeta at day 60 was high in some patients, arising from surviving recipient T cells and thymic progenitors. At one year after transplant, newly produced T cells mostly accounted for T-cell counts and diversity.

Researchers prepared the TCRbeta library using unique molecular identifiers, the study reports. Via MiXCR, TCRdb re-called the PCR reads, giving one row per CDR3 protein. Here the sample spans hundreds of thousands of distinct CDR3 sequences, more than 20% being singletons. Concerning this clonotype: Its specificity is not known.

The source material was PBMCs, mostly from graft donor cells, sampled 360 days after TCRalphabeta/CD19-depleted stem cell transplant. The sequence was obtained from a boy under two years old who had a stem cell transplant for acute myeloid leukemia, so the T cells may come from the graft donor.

The CDR3 coding sequence is TGTGCCAGCAGCCCTCTCCTACACAATGAGCAGTTCTTC. This translates into CASSPLLHNEQFF. The chain links TRBV11-3 to TRBJ2-1; the D is unclear. From germline, CDR1 is SGHNT and CDR2 YENEEA. The CDR3 spans 13 residues. Between the trimmed V and J ends, which lost 5 bases and 5 bases, there was a span of 10 bases.